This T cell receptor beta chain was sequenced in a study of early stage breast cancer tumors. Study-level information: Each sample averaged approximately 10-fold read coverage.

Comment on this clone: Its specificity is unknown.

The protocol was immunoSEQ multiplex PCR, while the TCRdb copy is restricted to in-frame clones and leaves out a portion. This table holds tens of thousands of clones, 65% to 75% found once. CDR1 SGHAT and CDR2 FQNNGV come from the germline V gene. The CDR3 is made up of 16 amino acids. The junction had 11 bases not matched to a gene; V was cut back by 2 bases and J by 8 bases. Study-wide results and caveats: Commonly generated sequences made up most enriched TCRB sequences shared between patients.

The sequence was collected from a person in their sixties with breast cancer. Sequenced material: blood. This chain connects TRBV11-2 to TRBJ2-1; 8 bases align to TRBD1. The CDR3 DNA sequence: TGTGCCAGCAGCTTAAGGACAGGGTTTTTTATGGATGAGCAGTTCTTC. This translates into CASSLRTGFFMDEQFF.